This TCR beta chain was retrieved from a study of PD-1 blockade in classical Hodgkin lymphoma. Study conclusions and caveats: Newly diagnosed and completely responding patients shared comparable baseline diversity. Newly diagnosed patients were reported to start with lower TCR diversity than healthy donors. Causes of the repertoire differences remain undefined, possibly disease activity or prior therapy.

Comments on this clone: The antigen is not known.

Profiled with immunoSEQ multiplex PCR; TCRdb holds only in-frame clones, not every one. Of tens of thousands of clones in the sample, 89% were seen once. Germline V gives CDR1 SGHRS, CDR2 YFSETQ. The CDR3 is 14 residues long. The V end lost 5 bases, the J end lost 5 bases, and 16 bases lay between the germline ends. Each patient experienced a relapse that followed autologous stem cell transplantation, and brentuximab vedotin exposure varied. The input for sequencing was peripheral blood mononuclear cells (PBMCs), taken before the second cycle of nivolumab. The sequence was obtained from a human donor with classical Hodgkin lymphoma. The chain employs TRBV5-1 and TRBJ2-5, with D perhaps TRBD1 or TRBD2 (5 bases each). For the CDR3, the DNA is TGCGCCAGCAGTTCCAGGGAGATGTCGGAGACCCAGTACTTC. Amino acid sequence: CASSSREMSETQYF.